This paragraph covers one T cell receptor beta chain sequence. The assay was immunoSEQ multiplex PCR, and TCRdb's table has in-frame clones only and misses some. Of fewer than 140,000 clones in the sample, under 90% were seen once. This entry belongs to a study of radiotherapy plus CTLA-4 blockade in lung cancer. CDR3 length: 17 residues. Germline CDR1 MGHRA, CDR2 YSYEKL. V lost 0 bases to trimming and J lost 0 bases, with 11 bases between them. This chain connects TRBV4-1 to TRBJ1-4; D may be TRBD1 (5 bases). This TCR was sampled from a human donor with non-small cell lung cancer that progressed on radiotherapy plus ipilimumab. Some clones in this sample may be carry-over from other donors' samples. The sample consisted of peripheral blood, taken from a patient treated with radiotherapy plus ipilimumab. CDR3 amino acids: CASSQDTRGATNEKLFF. The CDR3 DNA reads TGCGCCAGCAGCCAAGATACAAGGGGAGCAACTAATGAAAAACTGTTTTTT.